A selection of T cell receptor beta chains follows, all from one sample in a study of blood T cell repertoires in COVID-19. Clones were sequenced by immunoSEQ multiplex PCR, and TCRdb holds only the in-frame ones, with some missing. The data contain around 620,000 clones, around 90% of them singletons. Sequencing input: peripheral blood. The receptors here all came from a woman younger than 35 with acute or convalescent COVID-19. The CDR3 runs from the conserved cysteine through the conserved F or W. D genes are given only for firm matches. Clone size is given for some rows only: seen once, a few or many times, or a class if the clone is expanded.

V,D,size,J,CDR3,DNA
TRBV5-5,TRBD1,-,TRBJ2-3,CASSFHGQGADTQYF,TGTGCCAGCAGCTTTCATGGACAGGGGGCAGATACGCAGTATTTT
TRBV29-1,-,-,TRBJ1-1,CSVETTGNTEAFF,TGCAGCGTTGAAACGACGGGGAACACTGAAGCTTTCTTT
TRBV3-1/TRBV3-2,-,-,TRBJ1-1,CASSQVQAGANTEAFF,TGTGCCAGCAGCCAAGTACAGGCCGGAGCGAACACTGAAGCTTTCTTT
TRBV3-1/TRBV3-2,-,-,TRBJ1-1,CASSHPWELGAEAFF,TGTGCCAGCAGCCATCCCTGGGAGCTCGGCGCTGAAGCTTTCTTT
TRBV7-9,TRBD1,-,TRBJ2-4,CASSPAGQGMAKNIQYF,TGTGCCAGCAGCCCAGCTGGACAGGGGATGGCCAAAAACATTCAGTACTTC
TRBV3-1/TRBV3-2,-,-,TRBJ2-5,CASSQALRGDQETQYF,TGTGCCAGCAGCCAAGCTTTGCGAGGCGACCAAGAGACCCAGTACTTC
TRBV5-1,-,-,TRBJ1-1,CASSGGGMNTEAFF,TGCGCCAGCAGCGGAGGCGGAATGAACACTGAAGCTTTCTTT
TRBV24-1,TRBD1,-,TRBJ1-2,CATSDLGTGVDGYTF,TGTGCCACCAGTGACCTCGGGACAGGGGTGGATGGCTACACCTTC
TRBV11-3,-,-,TRBJ1-2,CASSLGHRAYTF,TGTGCCAGCAGCTTAGGCCACAGGGCCTACACCTTC
TRBV14,TRBD1,-,TRBJ1-1,CASSQARGGTSEAFF,TGTGCCAGCAGCCAAGCTAGAGGGGGCACTTCTGAAGCTTTCTTT
TRBV11-2,-,-,TRBJ1-1,CASSLGPLTEAFF,TGTGCCAGCAGCTTGGGCCCTCTCACTGAAGCTTTCTTT
TRBV4-2,-,-,TRBJ2-7,CASSQGGGEAYEQYF,TGTGCCAGCAGCCAAGGGGGCGGGGAAGCCTACGAGCAGTACTTC
TRBV14,TRBD1,-,TRBJ1-4,CASSRTGLSNEKLFF,TGTGCCAGCAGTAGGACAGGACTTTCTAATGAAAAACTGTTTTTT
TRBV7-9,-,-,TRBJ1-1,CASSLGGVGTEAFF,TGTGCCAGCAGCTTAGGCGGGGTTGGGACTGAAGCTTTCTTT
TRBV19,-,-,TRBJ1-2,CASSIAGDYGYTF,TGTGCCAGTAGTATAGCAGGCGACTATGGCTACACCTTC
TRBV5-4,-,-,TRBJ2-3,CASSSVGGPTDTQYF,TGTGCCAGCAGCTCTGTCGGGGGGCCAACAGATACGCAGTATTTT
TRBV4-2,-,-,TRBJ1-1,CASSQAGKGYTEAFF,TGTGCCAGCAGCCAAGCAGGGAAGGGGTACACTGAAGCTTTCTTT
TRBV30,-,-,TRBJ1-3,CAWSVLTDSGNTIYF,TGTGCCTGGAGTGTACTAACGGACTCTGGAAACACCATATATTTT
TRBV2,TRBD1,-,TRBJ2-5,CASRTGMETQYF,TGTGCCAGCAGGACAGGGATGGAGACCCAGTACTTC
TRBV7-2,TRBD1,once,TRBJ1-1,CASSFSGTGPFF,TGTGCCAGCAGCTTCTCCGGGACAGGGCCCTTCTTT
TRBV19,-,-,TRBJ1-2,CASSILPWEAGDYGYTF,TGTGCCAGTAGTATCCTCCCGTGGGAGGCTGGGGACTATGGCTACACCTTC
TRBV4-2,-,once,TRBJ1-1,CASSRVRERGLTEAFF,TGTGCCAGCAGCCGGGTGAGAGAGCGCGGTTTAACTGAAGCTTTCTTT
TRBV18,TRBD2,-,TRBJ2-3,CASSPWGAGATDTQYF,TGTGCCAGCTCACCGTGGGGAGCGGGGGCCACAGATACGCAGTATTTT
TRBV6-4,-,few,TRBJ2-6,CASQEDGSGANVLTF,TGTGCCAGCCAAGAGGATGGCTCTGGGGCCAACGTCCTGACTTTC
TRBV6-4,-,-,TRBJ2-1,CASSDSGTSYNEQFF,TGTGCCAGCAGTGACTCGGGGACTTCATACAATGAGCAGTTCTTC
TRBV11-2,-,once,TRBJ1-1,CASSLVRGGGNTEAFF,TGTGCCAGCAGCTTAGTTAGGGGCGGGGGGAACACTGAAGCTTTCTTT
TRBV27,TRBD1,few,TRBJ1-2,CASSPTGRSVGYTF,TGTGCCAGCAGTCCGACAGGGAGGTCCGTTGGCTACACCTTC
TRBV6-2/TRBV6-3,-,-,TRBJ2-7,CASSRETYEQYF,TGTGCCAGCAGCCGAGAAACCTACGAGCAGTACTTC
TRBV7-3,TRBD1,-,TRBJ1-2,CASSLTGGRGYTF,TGTGCCAGCAGCCTTACAGGGGGCCGCGGCTACACCTTC
TRBV6-6,TRBD1,-,TRBJ2-3,CASSYWGQGSTDTQYF,TGTGCCAGCAGTTACTGGGGACAGGGGAGCACAGATACGCAGTATTTT
TRBV19,TRBD1,once,TRBJ1-1,CASSMRGLGTEAFF,TGTGCCAGTAGTATGAGGGGGCTAGGCACTGAAGCTTTCTTT
TRBV6-5,TRBD1,-,TRBJ2-7,CASSRQGGSYEQYF,TGTGCCAGCAGTCGACAGGGTGGTTCCTACGAGCAGTACTTC
TRBV9,TRBD2,once,TRBJ2-3,CASRRTSGGTDTQYF,TGTGCCAGCAGGCGGACTAGCGGGGGGACAGATACGCAGTATTTT
TRBV19,TRBD1,few,TRBJ1-2,CASSLKKTGLRGYTF,TGTGCCAGTAGTCTAAAAAAGACAGGGCTTCGTGGCTACACCTTC
TRBV19,-,-,TRBJ2-2,CASSIGSSGNTGELFF,TGTGCCAGTAGTATAGGCAGTAGCGGAAACACCGGGGAGCTGTTTTTT
TRBV6-1,TRBD2,-,TRBJ2-1,CASSERAGRVNEQFF,TGTGCCAGCAGTGAGAGGGCAGGGAGGGTCAATGAGCAGTTCTTC
TRBV9,-,-,TRBJ1-3,CASSSYEGPGNTIYF,TGTGCCAGCAGCTCCTACGAGGGCCCTGGAAACACCATATATTTT
TRBV3-1/TRBV3-2,-,-,TRBJ2-3,CASRYRSSSTDTQYF,TGTGCCAGCAGGTACAGATCTTCTAGCACAGATACGCAGTATTTT
TRBV29-1,TRBD1,-,TRBJ2-1,CSVVDRGRYGEQFF,TGCAGCGTTGTGGACAGGGGGAGATATGGTGAGCAGTTCTTC
TRBV21-1,-,-,TRBJ1-6,CASSKGRGRDSPLHF,TGTGCCAGCAGCAAAGGGAGGGGCAGAGATTCACCCCTCCACTTT
TRBV3-1/TRBV3-2,-,-,TRBJ2-5,CASSLPGTQETQYF,TGTGCCAGCAGCCTCCCGGGAACTCAAGAGACCCAGTACTTC
TRBV28,-,-,TRBJ1-3,CASSFERNTIYF,TGTGCCAGCAGTTTCGAGAGAAACACCATATATTTT
TRBV5-5,TRBD1,-,TRBJ1-2,CASRDREILVADGYTF,TGTGCCAGCAGGGACAGGGAGATCTTGGTCGCCGATGGCTACACCTTC
TRBV6-4,TRBD1,-,TRBJ1-5,CASSEGQGAQPQHF,TGTGCCAGCAGTGAGGGACAGGGGGCACAGCCCCAGCATTTT
TRBV7-8,TRBD1,-,TRBJ2-7,CASSDRGPWTEEQYF,TGTGCCAGCAGCGACAGGGGGCCCTGGACTGAAGAGCAGTACTTC
TRBV27,TRBD1,-,TRBJ1-2,CASRAGQPKGDYGYTF,TGTGCCAGCAGGGCGGGACAGCCAAAGGGGGATTATGGCTACACCTTC